Listed below are T cell receptor beta chains from one sample, sequenced in a study of blood T cell repertoires in COVID-19. This table comes from immunoSEQ multiplex PCR, and its TCRdb copy is limited to in-frame clones, with some not included. The sample lists hundreds of thousands of clones; approximately 91% were seen once. The specimen was peripheral blood. These receptors were collected from a woman aged 25 to 39 with acute or convalescent COVID-19. The CDR3 runs from the conserved cysteine through the conserved F or W. The D gene is left open where the match is weak. Expanded clones get a size class; other rows say once, few or many, or leave the size out.

>TRBD1|TRBV7-9|TRBJ2-1|few|15
TGTGCCAGCAGCGGACAGGGAAATTCGTGGGATGAGCAGTTCTTC
CASSGQGNSWDEQFF
>TRBD1|TRBV5-1|TRBJ1-4|-|14
TGCGCCAGCAGCACGACAGGGGTCAAAGAAAAACTGTTTTTT
CASSTTGVKEKLFF
>TRBD2|TRBV6-2/TRBV6-3|TRBJ2-1|-|14
TGTGCCAGCAGTTATAGCGGGGGTTGGTATGAGCAGTTCTTC
CASSYSGGWYEQFF
>TRBD1|TRBV6-5|TRBJ2-7|few|14
TGTGCCAGCCGACAGGGCTTCTCCGCTTACGAGCAGTACTTC
CASRQGFSAYEQYF
>TRBD1|TRBV13|TRBJ2-1|-|13
TGTGCCAGCAGCCCGACAGGGGACAATGAGCAGTTCTTC
CASSPTGDNEQFF
>TRBD1|TRBV14|TRBJ1-3|-|16
TGTGCCAGCAGCCTCGGGACAGGGGTCGGTGGAAACACCATATATTTT
CASSLGTGVGGNTIYF
>TRBD1|TRBV29-1|TRBJ1-2|-|14
TGCAGCGTTGGCGGATTACAGGGGGCGAGGGGCTACACCTTC
CSVGGLQGARGYTF
>TRBD2|TRBV4-1|TRBJ2-7|-|15
TGCGCCAGCAGCCAGAGCCCGGGAGGGCCTTACGAGCAGTACTTC
CASSQSPGGPYEQYF
>TRBD2|TRBV5-1|TRBJ2-3|-|14
TGCGCCAGCAGTCGGGAGGGCCGGACAGATACGCAGTATTTT
CASSREGRTDTQYF
>TRBD2|TRBV6-5|TRBJ2-5|-|16
TGTGCCAGCAGTTATGCCCTAGCGGGAGGCCAAGAGACCCAGTACTTC
CASSYALAGGQETQYF
>-|TRBV6-6|TRBJ1-6|-|12
TGTGCCAGCACCACAGGCGATTCACCCCTCCACTTT
CASTTGDSPLHF
>-|TRBV19|TRBJ2-1|-|12
TGTGCCAGTAGTAATATGATGCTTTGGCTGTTCTTC
CASSNMMLWLFF
>TRBD2|TRBV6-2/TRBV6-3|TRBJ2-4|-|13
TGTGCCAGCAGCCGCGGGAGGGAAAACATTCAGTACTTC
CASSRGRENIQYF
>TRBD1|TRBV5-1|TRBJ2-5|-|14
TGCGCCAGCAGCAGGACAGGGGGTGGTGAGACCCAGTACTTC
CASSRTGGGETQYF
>-|TRBV5-1|TRBJ2-7|-|15
TGCGCCAGCAGCTTGGCCTCACAGATAATCTACGAGCAGTACTTC
CASSLASQIIYEQYF
>-|TRBV5-1|TRBJ1-1|once|15
TGCGCCAGCAGCTTGGCGGGCAGGACAAACACTGAAGCTTTCTTT
CASSLAGRTNTEAFF
>TRBD2|TRBV5-4|TRBJ2-1|-|14
TGTGCCAGCAGCTTGGGGACTAGTTACAATGAGCAGTTCTTC
CASSLGTSYNEQFF
>-|TRBV5-5|TRBJ2-1|once|14
TGTGCCAGCAGCAACACCGACAGGCACAATGAGCAGTTCTTC
CASSNTDRHNEQFF
>TRBD1|TRBV4-3|TRBJ2-1|-|15
TGCGCCAGCAGCCAAGTGGGGACAGGGAATGATGAGCAGTTCTTC
CASSQVGTGNDEQFF
>TRBD1|TRBV18|TRBJ1-4|-|15
TGTGCCAGCTCGCCGACAGGGGGACCGAATGAAAAACTGTTTTTT
CASSPTGGPNEKLFF
>-|TRBV6-4|TRBJ2-1|few|15
TGTGCCAGCAGTGACTCGGCAGGGGCTAACAATGAGCAGTTCTTC
CASSDSAGANNEQFF
>TRBD1|TRBV27|TRBJ2-7|-|13
TGTGCCAGCCGACGGACAGGAGACTACGAGCAGTACTTC
CASRRTGDYEQYF
>TRBD1|TRBV19|TRBJ1-2|once|13
TGTGCCAGTAGCGTACAGGGGTCCTATGGCTACACCTTC
CASSVQGSYGYTF
>TRBD1|TRBV4-1|TRBJ2-7|once|15
TGCGCCAGCAGCCAGACAGGGGTTTGGCTTAACGAGCAGTACTTC
CASSQTGVWLNEQYF
>-|TRBV27|TRBJ1-1|-|14
TGTGCCAGCAGTTTATTTACAGGGAACACTGAAGCTTTCTTT
CASSLFTGNTEAFF
>-|TRBV4-1|TRBJ1-3|-|16
TGCGCCAGCAGCCGCCTGACGGAGATCTCTGGAAACACCATATATTTT
CASSRLTEISGNTIYF
>-|TRBV18|TRBJ2-5|-|13
TGTGCCAGCTCACTATTAGCTTGGGAGACCCAGTACTTC
CASSLLAWETQYF
>-|TRBV20-1|TRBJ2-1|-|17
TGCAGTGCTAGTGGTCCCGGTGGGGCCCGGTCAGGCAATGAGCAGTTCTTC
CSASGPGGARSGNEQFF
>TRBD1|TRBV30|TRBJ1-2|-|12
TGTGCCGGAAGGTCAGGGGGCTATGGCTACACCTTC
CAGRSGGYGYTF
>TRBD1|TRBV10-3|TRBJ1-5|-|15
TGTGCCATCAGCGCCGACAGGGATAGCAATCAGCCCCAGCATTTT
CAISADRDSNQPQHF
>-|TRBV29-1|TRBJ1-4|-|15
TGCAGCGTTGGGGGGGGCCTGGGGACTAATGAAAAACTGTTTTTT
CSVGGGLGTNEKLFF
>-|TRBV10-3|TRBJ2-1|-|14
TGTGCCATCACAAGAGCAGGGTACTACAATGAGCAGTTCTTC
CAITRAGYYNEQFF
>TRBD1|TRBV9|TRBJ1-3|-|17
TGTGCCAGCAGCGGAGCCACAGGGGGCGAAGGGGGAAACACCATATATTTT
CASSGATGGEGGNTIYF
>-|TRBV6-5|TRBJ2-1|-|13
TGTGCCAGCTTAAGGGGGTCCTACAATGAGCAGTTCTTC
CASLRGSYNEQFF
>-|TRBV6-5|TRBJ2-5|-|13
TGTGCCAGCACGGGTGGAGGGCAAGGGACCCAGTACTTC
CASTGGGQGTQYF
>TRBD2|TRBV6-1|TRBJ2-1|-|17
TGTGCCAGCAGTGAAACCGACAGCGGGACCTCCTACAATGAGCAGTTCTTC
CASSETDSGTSYNEQFF
>-|TRBV4-3|TRBJ1-1|-|16
TGCGCCAGCAGCCCCCCCGGGAGGTTTTGGAATTCGGAAGCTTTCTTT
CASSPPGRFWNSEAFF
>-|TRBV4-1|TRBJ1-2|-|15
TGCGCCAGCAGGTTATGGGTACAGCCTAACTATGGCTACACCTTC
CASRLWVQPNYGYTF
>-|TRBV5-6|TRBJ1-3|-|13
TGTGCCAGCAGCCAGGACAGAAGAAACACCATATATTTT
CASSQDRRNTIYF
>-|TRBV7-9|TRBJ1-2|-|13
TGTGCCAGCAGCTTTGACGGGAACTATGGCTACACCTTC
CASSFDGNYGYTF
>TRBD2|TRBV5-1|TRBJ2-1|-|16
TGCGCCAGCAGCTTCGGACTAGCGGGAGTGTACAATGAGCAGTTCTTC
CASSFGLAGVYNEQFF